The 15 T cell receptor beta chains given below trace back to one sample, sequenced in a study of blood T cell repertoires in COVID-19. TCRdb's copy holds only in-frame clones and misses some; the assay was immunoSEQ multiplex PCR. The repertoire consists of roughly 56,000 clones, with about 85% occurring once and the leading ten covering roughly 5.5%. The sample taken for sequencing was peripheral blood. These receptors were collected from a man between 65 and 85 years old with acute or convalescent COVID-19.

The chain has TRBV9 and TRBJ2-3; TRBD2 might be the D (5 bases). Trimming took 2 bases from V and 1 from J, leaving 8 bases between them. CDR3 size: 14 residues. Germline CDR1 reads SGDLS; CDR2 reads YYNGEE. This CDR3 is CASSVSGGTDTQYF. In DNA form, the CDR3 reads TGTGCCAGCAGCGTCTCCGGGGGCACAGATACGCAGTATTTT.

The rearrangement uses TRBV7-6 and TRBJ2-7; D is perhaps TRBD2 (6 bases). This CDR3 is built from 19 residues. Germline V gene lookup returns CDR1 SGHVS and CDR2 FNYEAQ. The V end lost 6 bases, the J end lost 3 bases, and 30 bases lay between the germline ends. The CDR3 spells CASSPTGGEDWGMVYEQYF. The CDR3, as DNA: TGTGCCAGCAGTCCCACAGGAGGGGAGGACTGGGGAATGGTCTACGAGCAGTACTTC.

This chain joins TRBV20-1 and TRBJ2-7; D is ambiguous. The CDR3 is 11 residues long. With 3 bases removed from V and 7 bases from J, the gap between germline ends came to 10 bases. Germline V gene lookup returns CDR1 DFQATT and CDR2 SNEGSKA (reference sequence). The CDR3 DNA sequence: TGCAGTGCTAGTGAAGTGAGTGAGCAGTACTTC. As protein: CSASEVSEQYF.

For the CDR3, the DNA is TGTGCCAGCTCACCGGACAGGGATGGCGGTGAGCAGTTCTTC. Translation: CASSPDRDGGEQFF. V is TRBV18 and J is TRBJ2-1; 8 bases fit TRBD1. Germline V lookup: CDR1 KGHSH, CDR2 LQKENI. The CDR3 runs to 14 residues. Unmatched junction bases numbered 7, after V lost 3 bases and J lost 9 bases.

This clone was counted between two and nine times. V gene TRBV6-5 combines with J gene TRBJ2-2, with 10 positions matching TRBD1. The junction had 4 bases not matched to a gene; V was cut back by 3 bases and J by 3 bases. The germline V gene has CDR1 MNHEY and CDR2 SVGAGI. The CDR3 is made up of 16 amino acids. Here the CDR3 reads CASSYTGTGDTGELFF. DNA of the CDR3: TGTGCCAGCAGTTATACCGGGACAGGGGACACCGGGGAGCTGTTTTTT.

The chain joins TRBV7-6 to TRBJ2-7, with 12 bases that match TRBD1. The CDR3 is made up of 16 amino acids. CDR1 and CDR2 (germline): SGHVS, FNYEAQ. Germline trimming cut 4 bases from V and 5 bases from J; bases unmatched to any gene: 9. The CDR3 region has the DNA TGTGCCAGCAGCTCTATCCGGGACAGGGGGCGGAACGAGCAGTACTTC. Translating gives CASSSIRDRGRNEQYF. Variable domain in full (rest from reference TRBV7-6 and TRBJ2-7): GAGVSQSPRYKVTKRGQDVALRCDPISGHVSLYWYRQALGQGPEFLTYFNYEAQQDKSGLPNDRFSAERPEGSISTLTIQRTEQRDSAMYRCASSSIRDRGRNEQYFGPGTRLTVT.

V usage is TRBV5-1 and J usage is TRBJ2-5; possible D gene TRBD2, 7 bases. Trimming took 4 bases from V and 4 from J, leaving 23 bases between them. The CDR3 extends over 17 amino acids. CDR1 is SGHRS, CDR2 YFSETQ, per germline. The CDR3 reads CASSPLGGPRQGETQYF. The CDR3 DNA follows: TGCGCCAGCAGCCCCCTGGGGGGGCCCCGACAAGGAGAGACCCAGTACTTC.

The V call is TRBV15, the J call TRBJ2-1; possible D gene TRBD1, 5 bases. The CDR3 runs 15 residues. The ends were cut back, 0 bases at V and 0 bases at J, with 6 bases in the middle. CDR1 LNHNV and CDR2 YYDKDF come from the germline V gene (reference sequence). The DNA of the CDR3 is TGTGCCACCAGCAGAGAAGGGGACTCCTACAATGAGCAGTTCTTC. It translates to CATSREGDSYNEQFF.

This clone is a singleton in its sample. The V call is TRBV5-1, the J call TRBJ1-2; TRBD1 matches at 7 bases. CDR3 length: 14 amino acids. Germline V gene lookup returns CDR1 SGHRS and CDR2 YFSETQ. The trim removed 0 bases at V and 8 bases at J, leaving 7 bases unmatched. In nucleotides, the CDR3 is TGCGCCAGCAGCTTGGACAGGGGTTCGATGGGCTACACCTTC. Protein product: CASSLDRGSMGYTF.

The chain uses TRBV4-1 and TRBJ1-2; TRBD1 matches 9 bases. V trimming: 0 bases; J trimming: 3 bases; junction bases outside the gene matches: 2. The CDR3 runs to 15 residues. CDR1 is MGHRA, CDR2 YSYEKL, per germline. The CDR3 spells CASSQEDRGYYGYTF. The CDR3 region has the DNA TGCGCCAGCAGCCAAGAAGACAGGGGGTACTATGGCTACACCTTC.

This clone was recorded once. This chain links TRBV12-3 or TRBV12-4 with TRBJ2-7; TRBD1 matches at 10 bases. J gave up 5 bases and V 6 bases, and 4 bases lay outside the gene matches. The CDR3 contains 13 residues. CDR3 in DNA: TGTGCCAGCAGGAGACAGGGGGCCCACGAGCAGTACTTC. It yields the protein CASRRQGAHEQYF.

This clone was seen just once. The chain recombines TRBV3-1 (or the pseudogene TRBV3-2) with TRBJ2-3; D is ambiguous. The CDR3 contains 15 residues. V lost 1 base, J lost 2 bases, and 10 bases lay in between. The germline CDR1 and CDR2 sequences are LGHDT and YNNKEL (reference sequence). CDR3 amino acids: CASSQGGSDTDTQYF. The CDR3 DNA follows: TGTGCCAGCAGCCAAGGTGGCAGCGACACAGATACGCAGTATTTT.

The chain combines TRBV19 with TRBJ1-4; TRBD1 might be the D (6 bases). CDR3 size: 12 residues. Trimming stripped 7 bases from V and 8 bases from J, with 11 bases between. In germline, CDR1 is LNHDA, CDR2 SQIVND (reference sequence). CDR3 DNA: TGTGCCAGTAAGAGGGGGAACGAAAAACTGTTTTTT. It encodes CASKRGNEKLFF.

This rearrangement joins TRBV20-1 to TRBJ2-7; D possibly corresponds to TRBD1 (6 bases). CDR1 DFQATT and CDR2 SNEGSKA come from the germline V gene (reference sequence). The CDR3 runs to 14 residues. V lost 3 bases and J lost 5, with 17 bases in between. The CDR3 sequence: CSASKQGTVNEQYF. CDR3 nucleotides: TGCAGTGCTAGTAAACAGGGCACAGTCAACGAGCAGTACTTC.

For the CDR3, the DNA is TGTGCCAGCAGCCGCGACAGGGATCAGCCCCAGCATTTT. Translation: CASSRDRDQPQHF. The chain has TRBV5-6 and TRBJ1-5; 7 nucleotides match TRBD1. Germline trimming cut 4 bases from V and 5 bases from J; bases unmatched to any gene: 3. The CDR3 loop spans 13 amino acids. Germline values: CDR1 SGHDT, CDR2 YYEEEE. The whole variable domain, remainder taken from reference TRBV5-6 and TRBJ1-5, is DAGVTQSPTHLIKTRGQQVTLRCSPKSGHDTVSWYQQALGQGPQFIFQYYEEEERQRGNFPDRFSGHQFPNYSSELNVNALLLGDSALYLCASSRDRDQPQHFGDGTRLSIL.